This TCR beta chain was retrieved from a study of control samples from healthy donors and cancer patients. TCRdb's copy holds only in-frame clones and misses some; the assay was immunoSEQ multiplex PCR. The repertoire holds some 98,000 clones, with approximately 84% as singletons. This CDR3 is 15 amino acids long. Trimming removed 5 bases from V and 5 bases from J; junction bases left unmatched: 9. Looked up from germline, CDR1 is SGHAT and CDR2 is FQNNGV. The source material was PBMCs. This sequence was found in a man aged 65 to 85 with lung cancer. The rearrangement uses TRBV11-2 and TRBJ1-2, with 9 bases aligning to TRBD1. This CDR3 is CASSPRTGDGYGYTF. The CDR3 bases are TGTGCCAGCAGCCCCCGGACAGGGGACGGATATGGCTACACCTTC.